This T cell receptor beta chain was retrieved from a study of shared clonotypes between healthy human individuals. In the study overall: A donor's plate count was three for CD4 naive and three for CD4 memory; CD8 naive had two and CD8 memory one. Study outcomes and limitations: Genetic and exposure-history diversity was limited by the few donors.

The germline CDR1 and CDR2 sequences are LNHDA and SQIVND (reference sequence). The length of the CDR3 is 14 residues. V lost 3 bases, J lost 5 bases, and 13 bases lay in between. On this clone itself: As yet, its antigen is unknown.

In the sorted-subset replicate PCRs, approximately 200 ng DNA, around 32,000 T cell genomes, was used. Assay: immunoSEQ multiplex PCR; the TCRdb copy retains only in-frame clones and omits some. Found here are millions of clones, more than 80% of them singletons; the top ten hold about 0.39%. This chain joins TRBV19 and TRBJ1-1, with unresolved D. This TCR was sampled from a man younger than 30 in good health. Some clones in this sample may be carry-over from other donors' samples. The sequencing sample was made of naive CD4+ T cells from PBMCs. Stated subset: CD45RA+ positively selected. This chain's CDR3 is CASSMGRRRTEAFF. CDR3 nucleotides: TGTGCCAGTAGTATGGGCAGGCGGCGAACTGAAGCTTTCTTT.